Below, 32 T cell receptor beta chains from the same sample are listed, as sequenced in a study of blood T cell repertoires in COVID-19 (dated by TCRdb to 2018 to 2020). The method was the immunoSEQ multiplex PCR assay. The clones in this table, taken by TCRdb from immuneACCESS, are in-frame only. Not every clone is retained; where verified, under half of the shortfall comes from an unresolved V gene, and the cause of the rest is unknown. Recorded for this sample are about 43,000 clones; about 80% of them occurred a single time. The ten largest make up approximately 40% of the sample. Sequencing was performed on peripheral blood. These receptor sequences come from a woman over 75 with acute or convalescent COVID-19.

This chain uses TRBV12-3 or TRBV12-4 with TRBJ2-2; D is ambiguous. The length of the CDR3 is 12 residues. Trimming removed 4 bases at V and 2 bases at J, with 2 bases between. The CDR3 nucleotides read TGTGCCAGCAGTTCTAACACCGGGGAGCTGTTTTTT. Its translation: CASSSNTGELFF.

The chain couples TRBV15 to TRBJ2-3; 11 bases are shared with TRBD1. From germline, CDR1 is LNHNV and CDR2 YYDKDF (reference sequence). There are 16 residues in the CDR3. V gave up 3 bases and J gave up 1 base; unmatched junction bases: 3. The CDR3 nucleotides are TGTGCCACCAGCAGGGACAGGGGGCTTGGCACAGATACGCAGTATTTT. Protein sequence: CATSRDRGLGTDTQYF.

This chain uses TRBV19 with TRBJ2-1, with 10 positions matching TRBD1. This CDR3 region has 14 residues. Germline values: CDR1 LNHDA, CDR2 SQIVND (reference sequence). V trimming: 7 bases; J trimming: 4 bases; junction bases outside the gene matches: 4. CDR3 region: CASNRDRGYNEQFF. Written as DNA, the CDR3 is TGTGCCAGTAACCGGGACAGGGGTTACAATGAGCAGTTCTTC.

The rearrangement links TRBV5-1 to TRBJ1-1; possible D gene TRBD1, 6 bases. The V end lost 0 bases, the J end lost 2 bases, and 11 bases lay between the germline ends. Germline-derived CDR1 and CDR2 are SGHRS and YFSETQ. CDR3 length: 15 amino acids. CDR3 sequence reads: CASSLEGRGNTEAFF. CDR3 bases: TGCGCCAGCAGCTTGGAAGGCAGGGGTAACACTGAAGCTTTCTTT.

This chain connects TRBV5-4 to TRBJ2-1; TRBD1 matches 7 bases. Germline V gene sequence: CDR1 SGHNT, CDR2 YYREEE (reference sequence). There are 13 residues in the CDR3. Losses at the gene ends were 5 bases for V and 8 bases for J; bases not matched to a gene: 7. The CDR3 here is CASSLTGWYEQFF. CDR3 bases: TGTGCCAGCAGTCTGACAGGGTGGTATGAGCAGTTCTTC. The full variable domain, completed using reference TRBV5-4 and TRBJ2-1, is ETGVTQSPTHLIKTRGQQVTLRCSSQSGHNTVSWYQQALGQGPQFIFQYYREEENGRGNFPPRFSGLQFPNYSSELNVNALELDDSALYLCASSLTGWYEQFFGPGTRLTVL.

This rearrangement joins TRBV28 to TRBJ1-5, with 8 bases lining up with TRBD1. From germline, CDR1 is MDHEN and CDR2 SYDVKM. This CDR3 is built from 15 residues. The junction had 6 bases not matched to a gene; V was cut back by 6 bases and J by 2 bases. CDR3 amino acids: CASSRTTGGNQPQHF. CDR3 bases: TGTGCCAGCAGCCGCACGACAGGGGGCAATCAGCCCCAGCATTTT.

This chain joins TRBV12-5 and TRBJ1-3, with D possibly being TRBD1 (6 bases). Germline CDR1 and CDR2: LGHNT and FRNRAP. V was shortened by 3 bases and J by 1 base, with 10 bases between the two germline ends. The CDR3 has 15 residues. The CDR3 sequence is CASGLEGGSGNTIYF. As DNA, the CDR3 is TGTGCTAGTGGTTTAGAGGGGGGGTCTGGAAACACCATATATTTT.

This rearrangement joins TRBV11-3 to TRBJ2-2, with TRBD2 matching 10 bases. Germline V gene sequence: CDR1 SGHNT, CDR2 YENEEA. Trimming cost V 5 bases and J 1 base; bases outside gene matches: 4. The CDR3 contains 16 residues. In nucleotides, the CDR3 is TGTGCCAGCAGCCCTACTAGCGGGGAGAACACCGGGGAGCTGTTTTTT. It codes for CASSPTSGENTGELFF.

This clone occurred once. The chain carries TRBV7-9 and TRBJ1-1; the D gene is possibly TRBD1 (5 bases). CDR3 length equals 16 residues. Looked up from germline, CDR1 is SEHNR and CDR2 is FQNEAQ (reference sequence). Trimming removed 4 bases from V and 2 bases from J, with 17 bases in between. This CDR3 is CASSSSQGGDNTEAFF. The CDR3 DNA sequence: TGTGCCAGCAGCTCGTCCCAGGGCGGGGACAACACTGAAGCTTTCTTT.

The chain employs TRBV6-1 and TRBJ1-4; D is unresolved. V was clipped by 1 base and J by 2 bases, with 14 bases between them. Looked up from germline, CDR1 is MNHNS and CDR2 is SASEGT. CDR3 length: 17 residues. CDR3 sequence (DNA): TGTGCCAGCAGTGAAGTCTGGGCCGCCGACACTAATGAAAAACTGTTTTTT. Its translation: CASSEVWAADTNEKLFF.

The chain employs TRBV30 and TRBJ1-2, with D possibly TRBD1 on 5 matching bases. The CDR3 loop spans 12 amino acids. V lost 3 bases to trimming and J lost 7 bases, with 12 bases between them. Germline assignment: CDR1 GTSNPN and CDR2 SVGIG (reference sequence). The CDR3 nucleotides are TGTGCCTGGAGCAGGGTTCCCGGTGGCTACACCTTC. The encoded protein is CAWSRVPGGYTF.

The rearrangement links TRBV30 to TRBJ1-5; TRBD1 aligns across 11 bases. The germline gives CDR1 GTSNPN, CDR2 SVGIG (reference sequence). CDR3 length: 13 residues. The trim removed 5 bases at V and 4 bases at J, leaving 1 base unmatched. In DNA form, the CDR3 reads TGTGCCTGGGGACAGGGGGCAAATCAGCCCCAGCATTTT. The encoded protein is CAWGQGANQPQHF.

This clone was observed a few times. The chain links TRBV5-4 to TRBJ1-2; the D is unclear. Germline assignment: CDR1 SGHNT and CDR2 YYREEE (reference sequence). Deletions cut 0 bases from V and 2 bases from J, with 8 bases between. This CDR3 has 14 amino acids. In DNA form, the CDR3 reads TGTGCCAGCAGCTTGGAGCGGGCCAACTATGGCTACACCTTC. Translating it yields CASSLERANYGYTF.

The gene calls are TRBV19 and TRBJ1-4; perhaps TRBD1 as D (5 bases). Germline V CDR1 and CDR2: LNHDA, SQIVND (reference sequence). This CDR3 spans 16 amino acids. V was clipped by 4 bases and J by 0 bases, with 12 bases between them. DNA of the CDR3: TGTGCCAGTAGTAGGACCAGGGTCGCAACTAATGAAAAACTGTTTTTT. This sequence encodes CASSRTRVATNEKLFF.

The J gene is TRBJ2-3, the V gene TRBV6-5; D is uncertain. The V end lost 3 bases, the J end lost 2 bases, and 6 bases lay between the germline ends. Germline CDR1 MNHEY, CDR2 SVGAGI. The CDR3 has 13 residues. CDR3 sequence (DNA): TGTGCCAGCAGTTATTCTTTCACAGATACGCAGTATTTT. This translates into CASSYSFTDTQYF.

V gene TRBV5-1 combines with J gene TRBJ2-1; the D gene is possibly TRBD2 (7 bases). Germline V gene lookup returns CDR1 SGHRS and CDR2 YFSETQ. This CDR3 contains 16 residues. Trimming stripped 4 bases from V and 2 bases from J, with 16 bases between. This CDR3 is CASSGGGPFPYNEQFF. CDR3 DNA sequence: TGCGCCAGCAGCGGGGGGGGGCCGTTCCCCTACAATGAGCAGTTCTTC.

The chain couples TRBV25-1 to TRBJ2-2, with D unclear. Germline CDR1 and CDR2: MGHDK and SYGVNS. The V end lost 6 bases, the J end lost 5 bases, and 7 bases lay between the germline ends. CDR3 length: 12 residues. The CDR3 loop is CASRGDTGELFF. The CDR3 region has the DNA TGTGCCAGCAGGGGCGATACCGGGGAGCTGTTTTTT.

The chain joins TRBV10-3 to TRBJ2-1; 14 positions match TRBD2. The CDR3 covers 19 residues. Germline V gives CDR1 ENHRY, CDR2 SYGVKD. V shed 0 bases, J shed 6 bases, and the junction held 10 bases outside the gene matches. Here the CDR3 reads CAISESGTSGGPSSNEQFF. DNA for the CDR3: TGTGCCATCAGTGAGTCCGGGACTAGCGGGGGTCCCTCCAGCAATGAGCAGTTCTTC.

The chain recombines TRBV7-8 with TRBJ1-2; 7 nucleotides line up with TRBD1. The length of the CDR3 is 15 residues. The V gene's germline CDR1 is SGHVS and CDR2 FQNEAQ. J gave up 2 bases and V 5 bases, and 8 bases lay outside the gene matches. CDR3 protein: CASSPTTGTNYGYTF. The CDR3 DNA is TGTGCCAGCAGCCCTACGACAGGGACGAACTATGGCTACACCTTC.

The rearrangement uses TRBV7-6 and TRBJ1-4; no clear D gene. Germline V gene data show CDR1 as SGHVS and CDR2 as FNYEAQ. The CDR3 runs to 15 residues. The V end lost 1 base, the J end lost 7 bases, and 13 bases lay between the germline ends. The DNA of the CDR3 is TGTGCCAGCAGCTTAGAAGGCTACGGGAGTGAAAAACTGTTTTTT. Translating gives CASSLEGYGSEKLFF.

CDR3 coding DNA: TGTGCCAGCAGTTTTCAGGGAGAAAAACTGTTTTTT. Translated, it gives CASSFQGEKLFF. This chain links TRBV12-3 or TRBV12-4 with TRBJ1-4, with D perhaps matching TRBD1 (5 bases). This CDR3 has 12 residues. V dropped 3 bases and J dropped 8 bases, with 7 bases sitting between them.

This chain uses TRBV7-8 with TRBJ2-3; TRBD2 agrees at 8 bases. The CDR3 consists of 18 residues. J was trimmed by 3 bases and V by 5 bases; bases with no gene match: 16. Germline V gene lookup returns CDR1 SGHVS and CDR2 FQNEAQ. For the CDR3, the DNA is TGTGCCAGCAGCCCGAGGGGTGGAGGCCGGGAGGGGACAGATACGCAGTATTTT. Amino acid sequence: CASSPRGGGREGTDTQYF.

The chain couples TRBV7-3 to TRBJ2-5; weak D call: TRBD2 (6 bases). The CDR3 sequence is 13 residues long. The germline CDR1 and CDR2 sequences are SGHTA and FQGTGA. V lost 5 bases, J lost 1 base, and 8 bases lay in between. The CDR3 loop reads CASSTGLQETQYF. The CDR3, as DNA: TGTGCCAGCAGCACGGGACTCCAAGAGACCCAGTACTTC.

V is TRBV6-5 and J is TRBJ1-1, with a tentative D call TRBD1 (6 bases). Looked up from germline, CDR1 is MNHEY and CDR2 is SVGAGI. V was clipped by 0 bases and J by 8 bases, with 13 bases between them. The CDR3 has 14 residues. The CDR3 loop reads CASSYSMGAGEAFF. The DNA of the CDR3 is TGTGCCAGCAGTTACTCGATGGGGGCAGGGGAAGCTTTCTTT.

The gene calls are TRBV21-1 and TRBJ1-3; the D call in the table, TRBD1, was not verified against the DNA. TRBV21-1 is a pseudogene. This CDR3 spans 14 amino acids. The CDR3 loop is CASRQGTAGNTIYF. The CDR3 nucleotides read TGTGCCAGCAGACAGGGGACGGCTGGAAACACCATATATTTT.

The gene calls are TRBV2 and TRBJ1-6; D unclear. The germline V gene has CDR1 SNHLY and CDR2 FYNNEI. Trimming stripped 5 bases from V and 5 bases from J, with 16 bases between. CDR3 length: 16 amino acids. CDR3: CASSPNFPGNNSPLHF. In DNA form, the CDR3 reads TGTGCCAGCAGTCCTAACTTCCCCGGGAATAATTCACCCCTCCACTTT. Using reference TRBV2 and TRBJ1-6 for the parts outside the CDR3, the full variable domain is EPEVTQTPSHQVTQMGQEVILRCVPISNHLYFYWYRQILGQKVEFLVSFYNNEISEKSEIFDDQFSVERPDGSNFTLKIRSTKLEDSAMYFCASSPNFPGNNSPLHFGNGTRLTVT.

This clone showed up just a few times. This chain joins TRBV28 and TRBJ1-4; TRBD1 is a possible D gene (5 bases). V was clipped by 10 bases and J by 0 bases, with 9 bases between them. The germline gives CDR1 MDHEN, CDR2 SYDVKM. This CDR3 contains 13 residues. The CDR3 bases are TGTGCCATCCGGGGGGCAACTAATGAAAAACTGTTTTTT. This gives the protein CAIRGATNEKLFF.

J is TRBJ1-1 and V is TRBV7-9, with TRBD1 identical over 10 bases. Looked up from germline, CDR1 is SEHNR and CDR2 is FQNEAQ (reference sequence). The junction had 7 bases not matched to a gene; V was cut back by 5 bases and J by 1 base. This CDR3 contains 16 residues. CDR3 sequence (DNA): TGTGCCAGCAGCGCCTGGGACAGGGGCCCGAACACTGAAGCTTTCTTT. Encoded protein: CASSAWDRGPNTEAFF. Full variable domain (remainder filled in from reference TRBV7-9 and TRBJ1-1): DTGVSQNPRHKITKRGQNVTFRCDPISEHNRLYWYRQTLGQGPEFLTYFQNEAQLEKSRLLSDRFSAERPKGSFSTLEIQRTEQGDSAMYLCASSAWDRGPNTEAFFGQGTRLTVV.

As concerns this clone: Other DNA sequences in the sample encode the same CDR3. V and J are TRBV11-2 and TRBJ1-6; TRBD1 matches 10 bases. This CDR3 region has 14 residues. Germline V gives CDR1 SGHAT, CDR2 FQNNGV. V lost 3 bases and J lost 7; bases outside the gene matches: 0. CDR3 in amino acids: CASSLDRGNSPLHF. The CDR3 DNA is TGTGCCAGCAGCTTGGACAGGGGGAATTCACCCCTCCACTTT.

This clone has more than one count but fewer than ten. The gene calls are TRBV2 and TRBJ2-1; D is unresolved. With 9 bases removed from V and 5 bases from J, the gap between germline ends came to 14 bases. CDR1 and CDR2 from the germline V gene are SNHLY and FYNNEI. CDR3 length equals 13 residues. The CDR3 DNA follows: TGTGCCAGTCGTCAGGATACCGACAATGAGCAGTTCTTC. This gives the protein CASRQDTDNEQFF. The variable domain in full, with the rest retrieved from reference TRBV2 and TRBJ2-1, is EPEVTQTPSHQVTQMGQEVILRCVPISNHLYFYWYRQILGQKVEFLVSFYNNEISEKSEIFDDQFSVERPDGSNFTLKIRSTKLEDSAMYFCASRQDTDNEQFFGPGTRLTVL.

CDR3 in DNA: TGTGCCAGCAGTGATGGGGGGGCGAACACCGGGGAGCTGTTTTTT. This translates into CASSDGGANTGELFF. This rearrangement joins TRBV6-2 or TRBV6-3 to TRBJ2-2, with 7 bases identical to TRBD2. Germline CDR1 reads MNHEY; CDR2 reads SVGEGT. The CDR3 consists of 15 residues. V was clipped by 5 bases and J by 0 bases; unmatched bases: 3.

The V gene is TRBV7-2, the J gene TRBJ1-3; weak D call: TRBD1 (5 bases). Trimming pared 3 bases from V and 2 bases from J, leaving 11 bases between. The V gene's germline CDR1 is SGHTA and CDR2 FQGNSA. The CDR3 is 15 residues long. CDR3 sequence: CASSFFGGTGNTIYF. Written as DNA, the CDR3 is TGTGCCAGCAGCTTTTTCGGGGGGACTGGAAACACCATATATTTT.